The rows below give T cell receptor beta chains drawn from one sample of a study of T-cell memory formation after mild COVID-19. TCRdb reanalysed the 5' RACE reads using MiXCR and keeps one entry per CDR3 protein. Altogether around 500,000 distinct CDR3 sequences are present, about 18% being singletons, with the ten largest covering 9% to 15%. The specimen sequenced was PBMCs or a T cell subset sorted from them (not recorded which). The receptor set was obtained from an adult woman who had mild COVID-19 (a few samples of this study predate the infection). Cell type and time point are not known. Both conserved end residues are part of each CDR3. The size entry is marked missing in some rows and otherwise reads once, few, many or a size class.

clone_size v_call cdr3_length cdr3_aa
few TRBV7-9 15 CASSLPAAMNTEAFF
few TRBV15 16 CATSRDILAGSYEQYF
few TRBV4-1 16 CASSQDLISLQETQYF
few TRBV6-5 16 CASSPGLGGGNREQFF
. TRBV7-2 15 CASSLVGPTAYEQYF
. TRBV7-2 17 CASSHYSSGSDSNEQFF
. TRBV20-1 14 CSAKTGLLNQPQHF
few TRBV5-1 15 CASSPGWTGATEAFF
. TRBV10-3 16 CAIRGGLARIDNEQFF
. TRBV12-3/TRBV12-4 13 CASYMTGSYEQYF